The present entry profiles one T cell receptor beta chain with its context. The authors' processing: Amplification with reference gene primers provided the estimates of nucleated cell counts. Assay: immunoSEQ multiplex PCR; the TCRdb copy retains only in-frame clones and omits some. The V and J calls and the clone size are those of that table, but D and trimming were determined from the DNA. The sample carries 270,000 or so clones, approximately 91% recorded once. The data were obtained in a study of blood T cell repertoires in COVID-19. Study background: Some COVID-19 samples were acute and others convalescent; all came from the United States, Italy and Spain. From T cells, B-cell-depleted T cells, or PBMCs came the material, which was cDNA or gDNA.

Germline CDR1 reads LNHDA; CDR2 reads SQIVND (reference sequence). This CDR3 has 14 residues. Trimming took 10 bases from V and 5 from J; bases not matched to a gene: 7. The sequence came from a woman aged 35 to 49 with acute COVID-19. V and J are TRBV19 and TRBJ1-5, with 11 positions matching TRBD1. The source material was PBMCs or T cells enriched from blood (not recorded which). Written as DNA, the CDR3 is TGTGCCACACAGGGGACAGGGGGGCATCAGCCCCAGCATTTT. Protein sequence: CATQGTGGHQPQHF. The whole variable domain, filled in from reference TRBV19 and TRBJ1-5, reads DGGITQSPKYLFRKEGQNVTLSCEQNLNHDAMYWYRQDPGQGLRLIYYSQIVNDFQKGDIAEGYSVSREKKESFPLTVTSAQKNPTAFYLCATQGTGGHQPQHFGDGTRLSIL.